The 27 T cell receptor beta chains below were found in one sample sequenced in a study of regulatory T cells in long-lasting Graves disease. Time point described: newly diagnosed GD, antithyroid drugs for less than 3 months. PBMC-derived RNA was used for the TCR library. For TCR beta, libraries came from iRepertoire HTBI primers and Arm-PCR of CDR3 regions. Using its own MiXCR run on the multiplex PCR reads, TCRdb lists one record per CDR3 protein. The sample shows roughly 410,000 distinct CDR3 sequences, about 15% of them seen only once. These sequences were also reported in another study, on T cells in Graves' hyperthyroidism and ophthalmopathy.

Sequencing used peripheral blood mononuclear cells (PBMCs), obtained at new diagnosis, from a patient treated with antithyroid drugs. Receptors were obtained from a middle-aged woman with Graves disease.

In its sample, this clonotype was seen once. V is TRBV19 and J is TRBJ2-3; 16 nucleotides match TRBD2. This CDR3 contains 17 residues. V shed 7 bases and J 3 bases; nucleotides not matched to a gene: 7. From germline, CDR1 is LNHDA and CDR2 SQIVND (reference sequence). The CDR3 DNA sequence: TGTGCCAGTACCCCGGGACTAGCGGGAGGGCTGACAGATACGCAGTATTTT. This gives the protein CASTPGLAGGLTDTQYF.

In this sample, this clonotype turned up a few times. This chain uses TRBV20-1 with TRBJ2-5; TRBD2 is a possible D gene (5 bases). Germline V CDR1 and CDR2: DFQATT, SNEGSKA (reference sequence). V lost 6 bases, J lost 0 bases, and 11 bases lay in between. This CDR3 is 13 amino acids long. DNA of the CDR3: TGCAGTGCCAGAAGCGGAAACCAAGAGACCCAGTACTTC. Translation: CSARSGNQETQYF.

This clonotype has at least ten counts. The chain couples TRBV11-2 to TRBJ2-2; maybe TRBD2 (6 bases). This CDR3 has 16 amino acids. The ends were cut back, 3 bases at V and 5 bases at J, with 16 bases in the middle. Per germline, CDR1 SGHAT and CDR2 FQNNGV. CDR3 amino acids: CASSFVAGLTTGELFF. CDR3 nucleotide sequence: TGTGCCAGCAGCTTCGTGGCGGGATTAACGACCGGGGAGCTGTTTTTT.

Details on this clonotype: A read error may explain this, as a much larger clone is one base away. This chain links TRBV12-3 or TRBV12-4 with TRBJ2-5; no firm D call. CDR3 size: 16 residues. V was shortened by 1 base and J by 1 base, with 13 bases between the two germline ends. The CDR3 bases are TGTGCCAGCAGTTTAGGGTGGGATAGGCTCCAAGAGACCCAGTACTTC. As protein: CASSLGWDRLQETQYF.

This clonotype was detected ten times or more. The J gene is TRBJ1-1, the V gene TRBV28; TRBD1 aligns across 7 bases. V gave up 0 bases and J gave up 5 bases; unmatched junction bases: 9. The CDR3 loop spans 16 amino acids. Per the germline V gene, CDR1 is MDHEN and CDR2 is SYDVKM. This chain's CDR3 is CASSLWTGSEGTEAFF. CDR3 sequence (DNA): TGTGCCAGCAGTTTATGGACAGGGTCCGAAGGGACTGAAGCTTTCTTT.

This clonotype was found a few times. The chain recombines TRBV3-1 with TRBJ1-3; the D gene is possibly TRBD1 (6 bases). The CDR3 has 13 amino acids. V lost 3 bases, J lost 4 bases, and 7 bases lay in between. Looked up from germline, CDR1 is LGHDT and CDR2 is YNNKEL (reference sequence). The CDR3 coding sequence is TGTGCCAGCAGCCAGGGGGCAGGAAACACCATATATTTT. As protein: CASSQGAGNTIYF.

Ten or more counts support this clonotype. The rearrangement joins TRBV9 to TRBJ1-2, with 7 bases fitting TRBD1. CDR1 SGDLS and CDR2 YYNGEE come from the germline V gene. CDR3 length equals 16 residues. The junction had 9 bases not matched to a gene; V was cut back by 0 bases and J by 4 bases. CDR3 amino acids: CASSVGEGGSPYGYTF. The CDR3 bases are TGTGCCAGCAGCGTAGGAGAAGGGGGCTCCCCCTATGGCTACACCTTC.

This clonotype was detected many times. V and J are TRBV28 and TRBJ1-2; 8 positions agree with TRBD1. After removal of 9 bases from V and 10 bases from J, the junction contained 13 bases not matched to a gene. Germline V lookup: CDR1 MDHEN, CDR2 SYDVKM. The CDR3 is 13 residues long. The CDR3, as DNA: TGTGCCAGTTTATTCAGGGGGCGCGATGCCTACACCTTC. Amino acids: CASLFRGRDAYTF.

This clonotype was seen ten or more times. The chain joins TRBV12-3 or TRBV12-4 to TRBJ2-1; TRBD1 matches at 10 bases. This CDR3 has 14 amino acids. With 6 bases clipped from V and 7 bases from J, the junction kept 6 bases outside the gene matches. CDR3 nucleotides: TGTGCCAGCAGGGGGGGGACAGGGGCGAATGAGCAGTTCTTC. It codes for CASRGGTGANEQFF.

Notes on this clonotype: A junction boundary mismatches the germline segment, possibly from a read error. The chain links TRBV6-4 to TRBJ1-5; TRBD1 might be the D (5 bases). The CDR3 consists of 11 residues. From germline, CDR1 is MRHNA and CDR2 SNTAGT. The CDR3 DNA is TGTGCCAGCAGTGACGGACCGGGACGTAATTTT. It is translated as CASSDGPGRNF.

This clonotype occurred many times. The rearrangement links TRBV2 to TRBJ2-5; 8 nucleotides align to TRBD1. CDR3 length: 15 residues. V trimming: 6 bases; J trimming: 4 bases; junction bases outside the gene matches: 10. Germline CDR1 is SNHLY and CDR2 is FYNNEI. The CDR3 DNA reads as TGTGCCAGCAGCTACGGACAGGGAGATGGAGAGACCCAGTACTTC. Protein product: CASSYGQGDGETQYF.

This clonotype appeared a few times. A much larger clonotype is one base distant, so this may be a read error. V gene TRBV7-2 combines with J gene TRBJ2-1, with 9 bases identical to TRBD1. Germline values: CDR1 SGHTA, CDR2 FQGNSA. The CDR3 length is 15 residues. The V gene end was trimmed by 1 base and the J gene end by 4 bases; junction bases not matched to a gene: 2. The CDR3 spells CASSLDGTGYNEQFF. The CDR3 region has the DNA TGTGCCAGCAGCTTAGATGGGACAGGGTACAATGAGCAGTTCTTC.

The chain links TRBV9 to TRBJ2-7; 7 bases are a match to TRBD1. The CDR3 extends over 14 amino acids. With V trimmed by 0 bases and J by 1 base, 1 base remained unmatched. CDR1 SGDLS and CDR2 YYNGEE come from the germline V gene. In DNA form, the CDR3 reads TGTGCCAGCAGCGTAGGGGGACAGTCCTACGAGCAGTACTTC. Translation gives CASSVGGQSYEQYF.

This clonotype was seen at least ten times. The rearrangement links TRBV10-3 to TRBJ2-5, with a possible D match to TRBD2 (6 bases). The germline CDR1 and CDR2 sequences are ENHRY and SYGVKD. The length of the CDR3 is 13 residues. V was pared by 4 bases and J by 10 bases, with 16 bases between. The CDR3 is CAISVGHPGDQYF. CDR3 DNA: TGTGCCATCAGTGTGGGCCACCCGGGGGACCAGTACTTC.

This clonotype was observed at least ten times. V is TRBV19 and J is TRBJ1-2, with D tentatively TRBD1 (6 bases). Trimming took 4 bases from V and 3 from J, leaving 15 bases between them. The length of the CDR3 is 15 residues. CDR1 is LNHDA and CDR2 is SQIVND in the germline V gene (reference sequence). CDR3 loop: CASSTGQTLYYGYTF. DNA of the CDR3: TGTGCCAGTAGTACAGGACAGACGCTCTACTATGGCTACACCTTC.

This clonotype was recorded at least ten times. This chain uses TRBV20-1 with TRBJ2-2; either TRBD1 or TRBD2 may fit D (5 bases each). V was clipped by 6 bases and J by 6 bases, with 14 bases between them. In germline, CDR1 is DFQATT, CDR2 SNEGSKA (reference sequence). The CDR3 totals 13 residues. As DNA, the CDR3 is TGCAGTGCCCAAGCAGGGCGGGCCGGGGAGCTGTTTTTT. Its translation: CSAQAGRAGELFF.

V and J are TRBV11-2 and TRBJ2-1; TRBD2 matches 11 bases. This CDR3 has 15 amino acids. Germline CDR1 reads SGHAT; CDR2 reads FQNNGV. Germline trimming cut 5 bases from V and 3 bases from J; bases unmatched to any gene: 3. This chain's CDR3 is CASSQLAGVYNEQFF. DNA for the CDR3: TGTGCCAGCAGCCAACTAGCGGGAGTCTACAATGAGCAGTTCTTC.

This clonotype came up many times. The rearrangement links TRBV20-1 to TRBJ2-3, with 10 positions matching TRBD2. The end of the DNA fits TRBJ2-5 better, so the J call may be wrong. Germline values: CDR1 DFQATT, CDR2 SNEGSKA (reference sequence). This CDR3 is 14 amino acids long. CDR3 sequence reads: CSARATSGKETQYF. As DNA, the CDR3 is TGCAGTGCTAGAGCAACTAGCGGGAAGGAGACCCAGTACTTC.

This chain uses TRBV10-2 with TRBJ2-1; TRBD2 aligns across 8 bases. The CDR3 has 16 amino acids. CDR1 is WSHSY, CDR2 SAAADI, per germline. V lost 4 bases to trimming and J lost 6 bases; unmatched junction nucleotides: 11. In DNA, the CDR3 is TGCGCCAGCAGTGTGAGCGGGAGTCAAATTCGCAATGAGCAGTTCTTC. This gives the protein CASSVSGSQIRNEQFF.

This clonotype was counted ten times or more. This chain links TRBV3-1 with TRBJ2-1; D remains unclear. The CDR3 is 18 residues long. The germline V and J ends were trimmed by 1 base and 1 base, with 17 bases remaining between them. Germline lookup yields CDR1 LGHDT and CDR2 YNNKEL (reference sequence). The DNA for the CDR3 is TGTGCCAGCAGCCAAGCCCCCGGACCGATTGGGTCCTACAATGAGCAGTTCTTC. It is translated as CASSQAPGPIGSYNEQFF.

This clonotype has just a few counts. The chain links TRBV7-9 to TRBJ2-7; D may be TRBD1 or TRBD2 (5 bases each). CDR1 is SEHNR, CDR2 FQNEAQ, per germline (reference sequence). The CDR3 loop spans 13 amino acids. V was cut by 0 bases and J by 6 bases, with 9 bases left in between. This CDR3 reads CASSLAGTSEQYF. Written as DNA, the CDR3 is TGTGCCAGCAGCTTAGCCGGGACCAGCGAGCAGTACTTC.

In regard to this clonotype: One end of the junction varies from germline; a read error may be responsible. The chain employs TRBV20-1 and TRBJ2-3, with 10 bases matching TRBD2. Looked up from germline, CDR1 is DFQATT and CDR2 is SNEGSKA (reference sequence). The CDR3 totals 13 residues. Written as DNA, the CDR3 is TGCAGTGCTAGAGTAGCGGGAGGAGATGCGCAGTATTTT. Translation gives CSARVAGGDAQYF.

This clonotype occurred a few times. The CDR3 DNA sequence: TGTGCCAATTCTCTCGGAGAAGCCTACAATGAGCAGTTCTTC. It specifies CANSLGEAYNEQFF. The V call is TRBV6-2 or TRBV6-3, the J call TRBJ2-1; unclear D gene. This CDR3 region has 14 residues. Trimming took off 10 bases at V and 2 bases at J, with 15 bases between the two ends. Germline V gene sequence: CDR1 MNHEY, CDR2 SVGEGT.

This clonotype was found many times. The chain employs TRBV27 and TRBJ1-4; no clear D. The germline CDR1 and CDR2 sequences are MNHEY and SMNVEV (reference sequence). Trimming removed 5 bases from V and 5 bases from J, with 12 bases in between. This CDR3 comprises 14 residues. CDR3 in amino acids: CASSAWAYNEKLFF. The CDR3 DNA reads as TGTGCCAGCAGTGCGTGGGCTTACAATGAAAAACTGTTTTTT.

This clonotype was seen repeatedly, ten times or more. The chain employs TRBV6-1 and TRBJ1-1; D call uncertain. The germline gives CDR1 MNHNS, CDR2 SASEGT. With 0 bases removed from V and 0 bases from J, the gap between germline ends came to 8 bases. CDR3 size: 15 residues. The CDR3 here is CASSEAWEVNTEAFF. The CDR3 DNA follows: TGTGCCAGCAGTGAAGCGTGGGAGGTGAACACTGAAGCTTTCTTT.

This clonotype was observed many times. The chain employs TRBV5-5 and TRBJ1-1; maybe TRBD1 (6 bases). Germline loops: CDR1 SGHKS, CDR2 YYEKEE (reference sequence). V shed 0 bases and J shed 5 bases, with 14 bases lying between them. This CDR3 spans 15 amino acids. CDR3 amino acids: CASSLDLTQGTEAFF. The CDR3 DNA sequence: TGTGCCAGCAGCTTGGACCTAACACAGGGAACTGAAGCTTTCTTT.

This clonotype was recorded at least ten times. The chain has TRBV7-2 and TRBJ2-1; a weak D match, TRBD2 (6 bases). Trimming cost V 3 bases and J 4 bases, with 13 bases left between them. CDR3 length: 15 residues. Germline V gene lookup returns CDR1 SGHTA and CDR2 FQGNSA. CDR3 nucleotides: TGTGCCAGCAGCTTGGAGGGCACTCTATACAATGAGCAGTTCTTC. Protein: CASSLEGTLYNEQFF.